What follows are 6 T cell receptor beta chains derived from one specimen sequenced in a study of blood T cell repertoires in COVID-19. Using immunoSEQ multiplex PCR, the repertoire was profiled, and TCRdb retains in-frame clones only, with some absent. The sample records 150,000 or so clones, about four fifths being singletons. The sequencing sample was made of PBMCs or T cells enriched from blood (not recorded which). The receptor set was obtained from a woman aged 60-70 years who had recovered from COVID-19.

The chain links TRBV5-1 to TRBJ2-2; 8 nucleotides align to TRBD2. Germline V CDR1 and CDR2: SGHRS, YFSETQ. The ends lost 3 bases at V and 2 bases at J; junction bases unmatched: 6. The CDR3 runs 16 residues. CDR3 sequence (DNA): TGCGCCAGCAGCTCGGGTAGCGGGGACAACACCGGGGAGCTGTTTTTT. It specifies CASSSGSGDNTGELFF.

The chain has TRBV7-8 and TRBJ2-3; 8 nucleotides match TRBD1. The germline V gene encodes CDR1 SGHVS and CDR2 FQNEAQ. Unmatched junction bases numbered 9, after V lost 4 bases and J lost 3 bases. CDR3 length: 16 amino acids. CDR3 sequence (DNA): TGTGCCAGCAGCTACCAGGTTCAGGGGGCAACAGATACGCAGTATTTT. It specifies CASSYQVQGATDTQYF.

The chain carries TRBV18 and TRBJ1-3, with a weak D call TRBD1 (5 bases). The V and J ends lost 4 bases and 1 base respectively, with 11 bases between them. This CDR3 contains 15 residues. From germline, CDR1 is KGHSH and CDR2 LQKENI. Here the CDR3 DNA reads TGTGCCAGCTCACGTACGGAGGGGTCTGGAAACACCATATATTTT. Protein product: CASSRTEGSGNTIYF.

The chain couples TRBV18 to TRBJ2-5, with a possible D match to TRBD1 (5 bases). V lost 2 bases to trimming and J lost 5 bases, with 9 bases between them. The CDR3 runs to 13 residues. CDR1 is KGHSH and CDR2 is LQKENI in the germline V gene. The CDR3 sequence is CASSPGALETQYF. CDR3 in DNA: TGTGCCAGCTCACCAGGGGCGTTGGAGACCCAGTACTTC.

This rearrangement joins TRBV5-6 to TRBJ2-1; 13 bases line up with TRBD2. This CDR3 has 15 amino acids. V trimming: 0 bases; J trimming: 10 bases; junction bases outside the gene matches: 4. Per germline, CDR1 SGHDT and CDR2 YYEEEE. The CDR3 here is CASSLGGLAGAEQFF. The DNA for the CDR3 is TGTGCCAGCAGCTTGGGCGGACTAGCGGGGGCAGAGCAGTTCTTC.

The chain recombines TRBV6-6 with TRBJ1-2, with D possibly TRBD1 on 5 matching bases. The CDR3 sequence is 15 residues long. Germline lookup yields CDR1 MNHNY and CDR2 SVGAGI (reference sequence). V shed 4 bases and J shed 2 bases, with 14 bases lying between them. The CDR3 is CASSSTKGSNYGYTF. The CDR3 region has the DNA TGTGCCAGCAGTTCCACGAAGGGGTCCAACTATGGCTACACCTTC.